This TCR beta chain was captured by sequencing in a study of blood T cell repertoires in COVID-19. Across the whole study: Sources were T cells, B-cell-depleted T cells, or PBMCs; the material itself was cDNA or gDNA.

CDR1 and CDR2 (germline): SGHAT, FQNNGV. V was trimmed by 0 bases and J by 3 bases, leaving 10 bases between them. The CDR3 is made up of 15 amino acids. Clones were sequenced by immunoSEQ multiplex PCR, and TCRdb holds only the in-frame ones, with some missing. The sample carries approximately 240,000 clones, about 90% recorded once. This TCR derives from a woman aged 45-65 years in a cohort exposed to, infected with or recovered from COVID-19 (not recorded which). The chain combines TRBV11-2 with TRBJ2-3; tentative D call: TRBD1 (6 bases). The sequenced material came from PBMCs or T cells enriched from blood (not recorded which). The CDR3 sequence: CASSLERQGTDTQYF. In nucleotides, the CDR3 is TGTGCCAGCAGCTTAGAGCGGCAGGGGACAGATACGCAGTATTTT.